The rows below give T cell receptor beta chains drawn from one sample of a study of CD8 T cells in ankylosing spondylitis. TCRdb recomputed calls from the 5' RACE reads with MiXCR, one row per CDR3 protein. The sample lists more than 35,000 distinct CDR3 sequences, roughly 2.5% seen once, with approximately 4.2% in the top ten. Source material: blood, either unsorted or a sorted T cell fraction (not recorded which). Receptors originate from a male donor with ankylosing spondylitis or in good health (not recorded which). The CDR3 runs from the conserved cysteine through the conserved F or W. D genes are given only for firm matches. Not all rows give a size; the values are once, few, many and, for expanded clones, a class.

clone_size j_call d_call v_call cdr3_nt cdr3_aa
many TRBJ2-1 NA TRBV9 TGTGCCAGCAGCGCATTCGGGCGGAGCTCCTACAATGAGCAGTTCTTC CASSAFGRSSYNEQFF
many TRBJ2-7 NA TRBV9 TGTGCCAGCAGCGTAACCCAGGGCTCCTACGAGCAGTACTTC CASSVTQGSYEQYF
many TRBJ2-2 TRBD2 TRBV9 TGTGCCAGCAGTCTTATCGCTAGCGGGAGGAATGGGGACGGGGAGCTGTTTTTT CASSLIASGRNGDGELFF
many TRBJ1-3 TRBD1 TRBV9 TGTGCCAGCAGCGTAGGCGGTGTGTGGGACAGGGACTCTGGAAACACCATATATTTT CASSVGGVWDRDSGNTIYF
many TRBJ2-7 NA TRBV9 TGTGCCAGCAGCGTAGAGTTTAGCGGCCAGCAGTACTTC CASSVEFSGQQYF
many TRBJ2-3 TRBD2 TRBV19 TGTGCCCCAAATGGGCTTAGCGGGGGAGACACAGATACGCAGTATTTT CAPNGLSGGDTDTQYF
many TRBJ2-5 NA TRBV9 TGTGCCAGCAGCGTAGGCCAGGGATGGGGAGAGACCCAGTACTTC CASSVGQGWGETQYF
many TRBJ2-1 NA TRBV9 TGTGCCAGCAGCGTAGGGGTCAGCGTTCCCTACAATGAGCAGTTCTTC CASSVGVSVPYNEQFF
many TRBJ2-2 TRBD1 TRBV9 TGTGCCAGCAGCGTAGAGGGGGACAGGGGGCAGAACACCGGGGAGCTGTTTTTT CASSVEGDRGQNTGELFF
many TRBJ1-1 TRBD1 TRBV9 TGTGCCAGCAGCGTGACAGGGTTGGGCACTGAAGCTTTCTTT CASSVTGLGTEAFF
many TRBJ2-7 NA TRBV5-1 TGCGCCAGCAGCTTGGCGCCCCTAAATAGCTCCTACGAGCAGTACTTC CASSLAPLNSSYEQYF
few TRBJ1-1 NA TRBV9 TGTGCCAGCAGCCCGGGGGGCGTCGGGGGGGCGAACACTGAAGCTTTCTTT CASSPGGVGGANTEAFF
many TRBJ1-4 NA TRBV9 TGTGCCAGCAGCGTAAGCCAGGGGAATGAAAAACTGTTTTTT CASSVSQGNEKLFF
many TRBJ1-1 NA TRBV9 TGTGCCAGCAGCGTAGTACCCACCGAGAACACTGAAGCTTTCTTT CASSVVPTENTEAFF
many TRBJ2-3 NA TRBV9 TGTGCCAGCAGCGTAGTGGGAAGAACAGATACGCAGTATTTT CASSVVGRTDTQYF
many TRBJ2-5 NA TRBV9 TGTGCCAGCAGCGGAACGGGACCTACGAGTGCCCAGTACTTC CASSGTGPTSAQYF
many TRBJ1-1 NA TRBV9 TGTGCCAGCAGCCCCACGGGCGGGGGAAACACTGAAGCTTTCTTT CASSPTGGGNTEAFF
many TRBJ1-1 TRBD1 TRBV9 TGTGCCAGCAGCGTAGAATCCCAGGGGGACACTGAAGCTTTCTTT CASSVESQGDTEAFF
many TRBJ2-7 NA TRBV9 TGTGCCAGCAGCGTAACGACGTCTACCTACGAGCAGTACTTC CASSVTTSTYEQYF
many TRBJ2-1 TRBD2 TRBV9 TGTGCCAGCAGCGTAGAAGCGGGAGCTTTTGATGAGCAGTTCTTC CASSVEAGAFDEQFF
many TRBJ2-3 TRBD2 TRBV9 TGTGCCAGCAGCGCGGGACTAGCGGGACCCACAGATACGCAGTATTTT CASSAGLAGPTDTQYF
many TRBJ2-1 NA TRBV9 TGTGCCAGCAGCGTAGCCGCGCACAATGAGCAGTTCTTC CASSVAAHNEQFF
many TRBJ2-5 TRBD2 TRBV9 TGTGCCAGCAGCGGGGGGGGTCCGAAAGAGACCCAGTACTTC CASSGGGPKETQYF
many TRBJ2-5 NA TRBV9 TGTGCCAGCAGCCCACTGGATGAGACCCAGTACTTC CASSPLDETQYF
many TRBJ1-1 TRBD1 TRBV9 TGTGCCAGCAGCGGACGTGAGGACAGGGGAATCCTTAAGAACACTGAAGCTTTCTTT CASSGREDRGILKNTEAFF
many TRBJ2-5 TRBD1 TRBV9 TGTGCCAGCAGCGTGGGACAGGGGGCGCGGGGTCAAGAGACCCAGTACTTC CASSVGQGARGQETQYF
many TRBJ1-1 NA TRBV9 TGTGCCAGCAGCGTCGGCTGGGCGGACACTGAAGCTTTCTTT CASSVGWADTEAFF
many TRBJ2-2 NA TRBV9 TGTGCCAGCAGCGCGGGGGGCAGTACAAACACCGGGGAGCTGTTTTTT CASSAGGSTNTGELFF
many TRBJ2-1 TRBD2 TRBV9 TGTGCCAGCAGCGAAAGTGGCGGGAGCTCCTACAATGAGCAGTTCTTC CASSESGGSSYNEQFF
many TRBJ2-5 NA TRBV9 TGTGCCAGCAGCGGCGATGGACGGGCGGGTCAGACCAAGTACTTC CASSGDGRAGQTKYF
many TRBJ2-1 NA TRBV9 TGTGCCAGCAGCGTAGGCGGCTTCTCCTACAATGAGCAGTTCTTC CASSVGGFSYNEQFF
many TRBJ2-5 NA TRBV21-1 TGTGCCAGCAGCAAATGCGGCGTGACGGGAGGATACCAAGAGACCCAGTACTTC CASSKCGVTGGYQETQYF
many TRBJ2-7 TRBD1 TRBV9 TGTGCCAGCAGCCCGGACAGGGTAAGGGTCTACGAGCAGTACTTC CASSPDRVRVYEQYF
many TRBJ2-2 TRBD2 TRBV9 TGTGCCAGCAGCCTCCGGACTAGTGCCGGGGAGCTGTTTTTT CASSLRTSAGELFF
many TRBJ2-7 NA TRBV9 TGTGCCAGCAGCGTAGGACCGGTAACCTACGAGCAGTACTTC CASSVGPVTYEQYF
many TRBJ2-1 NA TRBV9 TGTGCCAGCAGCGTCCAAAAAACCGCGATCCAGCTCCCCTACAATGAGCAGTTCTTC CASSVQKTAIQLPYNEQFF
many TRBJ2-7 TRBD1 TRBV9 TGTGCCAGCAGCCCGACTCAAGGGACAGGTGGGGAGCAGTACTTC CASSPTQGTGGEQYF
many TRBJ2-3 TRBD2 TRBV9 TGTGCCAGCAGCGTAGGAACTAGCGGAAGCACAGATACGCAGTATTTT CASSVGTSGSTDTQYF
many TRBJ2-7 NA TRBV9 TGTGCCAGCAGCGTAGGTGGCGGAGCGGGTTCCTACGAGCAGTACTTC CASSVGGGAGSYEQYF
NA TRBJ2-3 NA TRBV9 TGTGCCAGCAGCGTAGGAGGGGAACCAGATACGCAGTATTTT CASSVGGEPDTQYF
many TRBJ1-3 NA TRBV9 TGTGCCAGCAGCGTAGATCGAATCTCTGGAAACACCATATATTTT CASSVDRISGNTIYF
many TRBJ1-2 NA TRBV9 TGTGCCAGCAGCGGAACAGTCGGCTATGGCTACACCTTC CASSGTVGYGYTF
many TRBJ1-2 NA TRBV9 TGTGCCAGCAGCGCTCTCTATGGCTACACCTTC CASSALYGYTF
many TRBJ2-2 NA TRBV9 TGTGCCAGCAGCGTAGGAATAGGGACCTTCACCGGGGAGCTGTTTTTT CASSVGIGTFTGELFF
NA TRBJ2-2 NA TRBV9 TGTGCCAGCAGCGTCGTGTCGAACACCGCGGAGCTGTTTTTT CASSVVSNTAELFF